Presented here are 18 T cell receptor beta chains from one specimen sequenced in a study of beta chain features in type 1 diabetes. Whole-study findings and limits: Shortening that was moderate but significant affected the TCRB CDR3s of Type 1 diabetes patients in all four CD4+ subsets.

No antigen has been identified for these receptors. Every bit of the isolated RNA underwent reverse transcription, so sequencing read expressed TCRB transcripts. Clones were read by immunoSEQ multiplex PCR, and TCRdb kept only the in-frame ones, dropping some. The sample records nearly 700,000 clones, around 15% being singletons. The sequencing input was naive CD4+ T cells from blood. These receptors were obtained from a man between 18 and 29 years old with type 1 diabetes.

Only a few counts were recorded for this clone. V usage is TRBV25-1 and J usage is TRBJ2-7; tentative D call: TRBD2 (7 bases). Per the germline V gene, CDR1 is MGHDK and CDR2 is SYGVNS. The CDR3 consists of 15 residues. V dropped 7 bases and J dropped 4 bases, with 20 bases sitting between them. The CDR3: CASTSSLGGGYEQYF. In DNA form, the CDR3 reads TGTGCCAGCACCTCGTCTTTGGGAGGGGGTTACGAGCAGTACTTC.

The chain has TRBV5-8 and TRBJ2-3, with D possibly TRBD2 on 6 matching bases. The CDR3 is 14 residues long. Trimming stripped 3 bases from V and 3 bases from J, with 11 bases between. Germline values: CDR1 SGHTS, CDR2 YDEGEE. CDR3 in amino acids: CASSSSGYTDTQYF. In DNA, the CDR3 is TGTGCCAGCAGCTCAAGCGGGTATACAGATACGCAGTATTTT.

This clone showed up just a few times. The chain has TRBV29-1 and TRBJ1-2, with D uncertain. With 3 bases removed from V and 2 bases from J, the gap between germline ends came to 7 bases. CDR3 length equals 12 residues. Germline V gene data show CDR1 as SQVTM and CDR2 as ANQGSEA. CDR3 DNA: TGCAGCGTTGAGTTAATCAACTATGGCTACACCTTC. The encoded protein is CSVELINYGYTF. Based on the CDR3 plus reference TRBV29-1 and TRBJ1-2, the full variable domain is SAVISQKPSRDICQRGTSLTIQCQVDSQVTMMFWYRQQPGQSLTLIATANQGSEATYESGFVIDKFPISRPNLTFSTLTVSNMSPEDSSIYLCSVELINYGYTFGSGTRLTVV.

This sequence joins TRBV30 and TRBJ1-2, with a tentative D call TRBD1 (5 bases). V was shortened by 3 bases and J by 4 bases, with 15 bases between the two germline ends. The CDR3 runs 14 residues. Per germline, CDR1 GTSNPN and CDR2 SVGIG (reference sequence). The CDR3 here is CAWRFSGGIYGYTF. CDR3 DNA sequence: TGTGCCTGGAGGTTTTCGGGGGGGATCTATGGCTACACCTTC.

This clone came up a few times. This chain links TRBV15 with TRBJ1-1; possible D gene TRBD1, 6 bases. The CDR3 has 17 amino acids. From germline, CDR1 is LNHNV and CDR2 YYDKDF (reference sequence). Trimming stripped 6 bases from V and 3 bases from J, with 23 bases between. DNA of the CDR3: TGTGCCACCAGGCCATCCAGGGGCAGCGCGGGTTACACTGAAGCTTTCTTT. The encoded protein is CATRPSRGSAGYTEAFF.

This clone turned up a few times. V and J are TRBV5-1 and TRBJ2-1, with 9 bases that match TRBD1. Germline lookup yields CDR1 SGHRS and CDR2 YFSETQ. This CDR3 is built from 16 residues. J was trimmed by 6 bases and V by 4 bases; bases with no gene match: 11. Here the CDR3 reads CASSQLGTGTLNEQFF. CDR3 nucleotide sequence: TGCGCCAGCAGCCAACTTGGGACAGGGACCCTCAATGAGCAGTTCTTC.

In its sample, this clone was seen a few times. The chain employs TRBV29-1 and TRBJ1-2; D is uncertain. V was shortened by 4 bases and J by 3 bases, with 12 bases between the two germline ends. Germline CDR1 SQVTM, CDR2 ANQGSEA. This CDR3 has 13 residues. For the CDR3, the DNA is TGCAGCGTTGCGGCCAGAATGCACTATGGCTACACCTTC. Its protein product is CSVAARMHYGYTF.

Details on this clone: Additional DNA sequences in this sample encode the identical CDR3. The chain employs TRBV2 and TRBJ1-5; 7 bases fit TRBD1. The CDR3 has 14 amino acids. Trimming removed 4 bases from V and 2 bases from J; junction bases left unmatched: 2. Per the germline V gene, CDR1 is SNHLY and CDR2 is FYNNEI. The CDR3 reads CASSGTGGNQPQHF. CDR3 coding DNA: TGTGCCAGCAGTGGGACAGGAGGCAATCAGCCCCAGCATTTT.

The table lists this clone with a few counts. This chain connects TRBV6-5 to TRBJ1-2; the match to TRBD1 covers 7 bases. The CDR3 has 15 amino acids. The ends lost 6 bases at V and 4 bases at J; junction bases unmatched: 11. The germline gives CDR1 MNHEY, CDR2 SVGAGI. The CDR3 coding sequence is TGTGCCAGCAGCCCTGGACAGGCAGCCCTCTATGGCTACACCTTC. This encodes CASSPGQAALYGYTF.

A few counts support this clone. The chain carries TRBV15 and TRBJ1-1; a weak D match, TRBD1 (6 bases). The CDR3 is 16 residues long. Germline-derived CDR1 and CDR2 are LNHNV and YYDKDF (reference sequence). V was cut by 6 bases and J by 5 bases, with 22 bases left in between. CDR3 loop: CATRYDHPWGRTEAFF. The CDR3 DNA reads as TGTGCCACCAGGTATGATCACCCATGGGGGCGGACTGAAGCTTTCTTT.

This clone has more than one count but fewer than ten. The J gene is TRBJ2-3, the V gene TRBV6-1, with D perhaps TRBD2 (5 bases). V was clipped by 7 bases and J by 0 bases, with 14 bases between them. Germline lookup yields CDR1 MNHNS and CDR2 SASEGT. The length of the CDR3 is 15 residues. DNA of the CDR3: TGTGCCAGCACCCCCGGGGTGGCTAGCACAGATACGCAGTATTTT. Its translation is CASTPGVASTDTQYF.

This clone was seen more than once but under ten times. This chain joins TRBV10-3 and TRBJ1-1; 8 nucleotides agree with TRBD1. V was pared by 5 bases and J by 0 bases, with 11 bases of the junction left unmatched. This CDR3 contains 17 residues. Germline V gene lookup returns CDR1 ENHRY and CDR2 SYGVKD. CDR3 protein: CAISPGQGEGMNTEAFF. The CDR3 DNA reads as TGTGCCATCAGTCCCGGACAGGGTGAGGGCATGAACACTGAAGCTTTCTTT.

This clone was seen a few times. The chain combines TRBV18 with TRBJ2-1, with D hard to call. The germline CDR1 and CDR2 sequences are KGHSH and LQKENI. This CDR3 is built from 15 residues. V shed 6 bases and J shed 0 bases, with 12 bases lying between them. CDR3 amino acids: CASSRSHVSYNEQFF. In DNA form, the CDR3 reads TGTGCCAGCTCCCGATCCCACGTCTCCTACAATGAGCAGTTCTTC.

This clone was counted between two and nine times. CDR3 loop: CASSYTERGEQYF. In nucleotides, the CDR3 is TGCGCCAGCAGCTATACGGAGCGAGGGGAGCAGTACTTC. This rearrangement joins TRBV5-1 to TRBJ2-7; perhaps TRBD2 as D (5 bases). V gave up 3 bases and J gave up 7 bases, with 14 bases separating them. The germline V gene has CDR1 SGHRS and CDR2 YFSETQ. This CDR3 has 13 amino acids.

CDR3 nucleotides: TGCGCCAGCAGCCGGTTACAGGAAACTGAAGCTTTCTTT. This gives the protein CASSRLQETEAFF. The V gene is TRBV4-1, the J gene TRBJ1-1, with D perhaps matching TRBD1 (5 bases). This CDR3 has 13 amino acids. V lost 4 bases to trimming and J lost 5 bases, with 11 bases between them. Germline loops: CDR1 MGHRA, CDR2 YSYEKL.

The genes are TRBV5-1 and TRBJ1-2; D unclear. This CDR3 comprises 17 residues. Germline CDR1 reads SGHRS; CDR2 reads YFSETQ. Trimming removed 0 bases at V and 6 bases at J, with 21 bases between. The chain's CDR3 is CASSLEAALGTSNGYTF. Here the CDR3 DNA reads TGCGCCAGCAGCTTGGAGGCGGCCTTGGGAACCTCTAATGGCTACACCTTC.

This clone turned up a few times. The J gene is TRBJ2-7, the V gene TRBV6-1; D ambiguous. This CDR3 has 13 amino acids. The ends were cut back, 1 base at V and 4 bases at J, with 8 bases in the middle. Per germline, CDR1 MNHNS and CDR2 SASEGT. In DNA form, the CDR3 reads TGTGCCAGCAGTGAAGAATTAGTGTACGAGCAGTACTTC. Amino acid sequence: CASSEELVYEQYF.

V is TRBV6-5 and J is TRBJ1-1, with D possibly TRBD1 on 5 matching bases. This CDR3 spans 15 amino acids. V dropped 2 bases and J dropped 4 bases, with 14 bases sitting between them. Germline V lookup: CDR1 MNHEY, CDR2 SVGAGI. This chain's CDR3 is CASSYNNPGFTEAFF. The CDR3 bases are TGTGCCAGCAGTTACAACAACCCAGGGTTCACTGAAGCTTTCTTT.